Described below is a single T cell receptor (beta chain) sequence and its context. The source of the sample is a study of blood T cell repertoires in COVID-19. Turning to the study itself: Sites in the United States, Italy and Spain provided acute and convalescent COVID-19 samples. Nucleic acid was either cDNA or gDNA, and it came from T cells, B-cell-depleted T cells, or PBMCs.

As processed by the authors: From reference gene primer amplification, estimates of nucleated cell counts were derived. The table came from immunoSEQ multiplex PCR; TCRdb's copy has only in-frame clones and leaves some out. V and J calls plus clone size are reproduced from that table; the DNA served to infer D and trimming. This sample has 250,000 to 300,000 clones, with roughly 90% found just once. The V and J ends lost 3 bases and 4 bases, in that order; junction bases with no gene match: 6. The CDR3 totals 14 residues. The germline V gene encodes CDR1 DFQATT and CDR2 SNEGSKA (reference sequence). Recruited during active infection, patients (from Seattle) were subsequently followed longitudinally.

This receptor was obtained from a woman aged 30 to 39 with COVID-19, enrolled during active disease. V gene TRBV20-1 combines with J gene TRBJ1-2; 9 bases fit TRBD1. Sample: peripheral blood. CDR3 residues: CSASPETGGYGYTF. CDR3 bases: TGCAGTGCTAGTCCGGAGACAGGGGGCTATGGCTACACCTTC.